The 10 T cell receptor beta chains in this list originate from one sample, sequenced in a study of blood T cell repertoires in COVID-19. The method was immunoSEQ multiplex PCR; TCRdb's version includes in-frame clones alone and lacks a portion of them. This sample carries around 250,000 clones, over 70% of them seen once, and the ten largest clones take around 3.1%. The sequencing input was PBMCs or T cells enriched from blood (not recorded which). The receptors originated from a woman in her 40s who had been exposed to COVID-19.

V and J are TRBV11-1 and TRBJ2-2, with a weak D call TRBD2 (6 bases). CDR1 is SGHAT, CDR2 FQDESV, per germline (reference sequence). V was clipped by 3 bases and J by 0 bases, with 11 bases between them. This CDR3 spans 16 amino acids. CDR3 in amino acids: CASSFRGLSNTGELFF. CDR3 nucleotides: TGTGCCAGCAGCTTCCGGGGACTGTCGAACACCGGGGAGCTGTTTTTT. The whole variable domain, filled in from reference TRBV11-1 and TRBJ2-2, reads EAEVAQSPRYKITEKSQAVAFWCDPISGHATLYWYRQILGQGPELLVQFQDESVVDDSQLPKDRFSAERLKGVDSTLKIQPAELGDSAMYLCASSFRGLSNTGELFFGEGSRLTVL.

The chain combines TRBV7-9 with TRBJ1-4, with 8 bases identical to TRBD1. CDR1 is SEHNR, CDR2 FQNEAQ, per germline (reference sequence). Germline trimming cut 4 bases from V and 8 bases from J; bases unmatched to any gene: 12. The CDR3 has 16 amino acids. DNA of the CDR3: TGTGCCAGCAGCTCCTTCCCCAGGGGGCGCTGGGAAAAACTGTTTTTT. Encoded protein: CASSSFPRGRWEKLFF.

This rearrangement joins TRBV6-5 to TRBJ1-2; unclear D gene. The CDR3 sequence is 15 residues long. Trimming took 4 bases from V and 7 from J, leaving 19 bases between them. Germline V gene lookup returns CDR1 MNHEY and CDR2 SVGAGI. This chain's CDR3 is CASSFRVDGIGGYTF. CDR3 DNA: TGTGCCAGCAGTTTCCGGGTCGACGGGATCGGTGGCTACACCTTC.

This rearrangement joins TRBV19 to TRBJ2-1, with D tentatively TRBD1 (6 bases). The germline V gene encodes CDR1 LNHDA and CDR2 SQIVND (reference sequence). Trimming stripped 5 bases from V and 8 bases from J, with 10 bases between. This CDR3 is built from 12 residues. CDR3 DNA: TGTGCCAGTAGTTCACAGGGAGATGAGCAGTTCTTC. It translates to CASSSQGDEQFF.

The chain couples TRBV27 to TRBJ1-2; a possible D gene is TRBD1 (5 bases). CDR3 length: 14 residues. CDR1 and CDR2 (germline): MNHEY, SMNVEV (reference sequence). V was clipped by 2 bases and J by 4 bases, with 11 bases between them. CDR3 sequence: CASSLNRQLYGYTF. CDR3 coding DNA: TGTGCCAGCAGTTTAAATCGACAGCTCTATGGCTACACCTTC.

J is TRBJ2-1 and V is TRBV21-1; the table's D call, TRBD2, was not checked against the DNA. TRBV21-1 represents a pseudogene. CDR3 length: 13 amino acids. This chain's CDR3 is CASTARGSNEQFF. The CDR3 region has the DNA TGTGCCAGCACTGCCCGAGGTTCCAATGAGCAGTTCTTC.

The genes are TRBV7-3 and TRBJ2-1; TRBD2 might be the D (5 bases). The CDR3 covers 17 residues. V gave up 3 bases and J gave up 8 bases, with 23 bases separating them. From germline, CDR1 is SGHTA and CDR2 FQGTGA. CDR3 loop: CASSFGLEGDFVDEQFF. DNA of the CDR3: TGTGCCAGCAGCTTCGGCCTCGAGGGAGATTTTGTGGATGAGCAGTTCTTC.

The chain has TRBV9 and TRBJ2-3; maybe TRBD1 (6 bases). The CDR3 is 15 residues long. The V end lost 3 bases, the J end lost 6 bases, and 17 bases lay between the germline ends. Germline CDR1 SGDLS, CDR2 YYNGEE. CDR3 in DNA: TGTGCCAGCAGCGAGGACAGTCGAAGAGGGGATACGCAGTATTTT. Translating it yields CASSEDSRRGDTQYF. The full variable domain, rest sourced from reference TRBV9 and TRBJ2-3, is DSGVTQTPKHLITATGQRVTLRCSPRSGDLSVYWYQQSLDQGLQFLIQYYNGEERAKGNILERFSAQQFPDLHSELNLSSLELGDSALYFCASSEDSRRGDTQYFGPGTRLTVL.

V and J are TRBV11-3 and TRBJ1-5; 8 bases align to TRBD1. V shed 1 base, J shed 5 bases, and the junction held 4 bases outside the gene matches. CDR1 is SGHNT and CDR2 is YENEEA in the germline V gene. This CDR3 has 15 amino acids. The CDR3 nucleotides read TGTGCCAGCAGCTTAGGGACAGGGAGTTATCAGCCCCAGCATTTT. It yields the protein CASSLGTGSYQPQHF. Based on the CDR3 plus reference TRBV11-3 and TRBJ1-5, the full variable domain is EAGVVQSPRYKIIEKKQPVAFWCNPISGHNTLYWYLQNLGQGPELLIRYENEEAVDDSQLPKDRFSAERLKGVDSTLKIQPAELGDSAVYLCASSLGTGSYQPQHFGDGTRLSIL.

This chain joins TRBV2 and TRBJ1-6; D is possibly TRBD1 (5 bases). The V end lost 2 bases, the J end lost 10 bases, and 12 bases lay between the germline ends. There are 14 residues in the CDR3. The V gene's germline CDR1 is SNHLY and CDR2 FYNNEI. CDR3 in amino acids: CASSERQGGSPLHF. In DNA form, the CDR3 reads TGTGCCAGCAGTGAACGTCAGGGAGGCTCACCCCTCCACTTT.